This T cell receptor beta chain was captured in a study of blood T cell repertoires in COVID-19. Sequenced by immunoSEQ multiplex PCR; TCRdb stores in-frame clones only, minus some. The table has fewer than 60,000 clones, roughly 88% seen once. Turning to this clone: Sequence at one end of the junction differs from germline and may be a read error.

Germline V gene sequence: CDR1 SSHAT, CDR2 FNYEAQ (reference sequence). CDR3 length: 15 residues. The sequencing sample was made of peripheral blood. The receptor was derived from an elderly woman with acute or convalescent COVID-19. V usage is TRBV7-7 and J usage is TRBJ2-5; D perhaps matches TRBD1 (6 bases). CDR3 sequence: CASSDQGWGQETQYF. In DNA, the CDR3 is TGTGCTAGCAGCGATCAGGGGTGGGGACAAGAGACCCAGTACTTC.